This TCR beta chain was sequenced for a study of shared clonotypes between healthy human individuals. Using immunoSEQ multiplex PCR, the repertoire was profiled, and TCRdb retains in-frame clones only, with some absent. The sample includes about 460,000 clones, around 77% seen only once; the top ten take about 12%. Healthy adults negative for HIV, lacking recent acute infections or vaccinations, served as donors. Regarding this clone: A read error is possible here, since a much larger clone lies one base away. The sample contains more than one DNA sequence encoding this CDR3.

The V end lost 5 bases, the J end lost 2 bases, and 6 bases lay between the germline ends. CDR3 length equals 13 residues. Germline V gene data show CDR1 as WSHSY and CDR2 as SAAADI. The J gene is TRBJ2-2, the V gene TRBV10-2; D gene unclear. Sample: PBMCs. The receptor was isolated from a middle-aged woman in good health. Some clones in this sample may be carry-over from other donors' samples. The CDR3 DNA follows: TGCGCCAGCAGTCGTGCAAACACCGGGGAGCTGTTTTTT. Protein sequence: CASSRANTGELFF.